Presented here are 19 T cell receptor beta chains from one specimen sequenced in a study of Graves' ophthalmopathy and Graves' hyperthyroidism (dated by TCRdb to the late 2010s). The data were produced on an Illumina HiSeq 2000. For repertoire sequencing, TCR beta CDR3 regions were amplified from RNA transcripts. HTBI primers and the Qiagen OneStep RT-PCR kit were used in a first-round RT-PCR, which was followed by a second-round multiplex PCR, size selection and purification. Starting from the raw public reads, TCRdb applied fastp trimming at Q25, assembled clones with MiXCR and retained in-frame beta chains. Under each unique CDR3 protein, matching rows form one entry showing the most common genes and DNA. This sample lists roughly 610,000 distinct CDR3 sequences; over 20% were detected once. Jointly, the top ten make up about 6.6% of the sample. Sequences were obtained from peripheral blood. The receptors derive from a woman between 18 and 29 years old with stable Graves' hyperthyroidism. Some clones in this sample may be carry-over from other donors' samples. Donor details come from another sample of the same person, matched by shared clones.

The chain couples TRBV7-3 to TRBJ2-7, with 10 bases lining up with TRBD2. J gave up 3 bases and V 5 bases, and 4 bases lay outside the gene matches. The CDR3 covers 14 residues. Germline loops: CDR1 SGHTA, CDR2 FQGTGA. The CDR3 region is CASSPSGSGYEQYF. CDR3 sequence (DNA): TGTGCCAGCAGCCCTAGCGGGAGTGGCTACGAGCAGTACTTC.

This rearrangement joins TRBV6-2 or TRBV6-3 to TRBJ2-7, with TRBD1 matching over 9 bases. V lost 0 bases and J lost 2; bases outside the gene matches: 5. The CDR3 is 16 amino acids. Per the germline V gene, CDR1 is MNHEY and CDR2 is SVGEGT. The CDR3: CASSYSIRTGAYEQYF. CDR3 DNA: TGTGCCAGCAGTTACTCGATCAGGACAGGGGCCTACGAGCAGTACTTC.

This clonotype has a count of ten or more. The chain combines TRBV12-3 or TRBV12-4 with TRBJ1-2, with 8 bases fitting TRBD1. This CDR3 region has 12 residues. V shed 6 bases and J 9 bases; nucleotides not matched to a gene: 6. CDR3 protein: CASSPRTGSYTF. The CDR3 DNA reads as TGTGCCAGCAGCCCTCGGACAGGGAGCTACACCTTC.

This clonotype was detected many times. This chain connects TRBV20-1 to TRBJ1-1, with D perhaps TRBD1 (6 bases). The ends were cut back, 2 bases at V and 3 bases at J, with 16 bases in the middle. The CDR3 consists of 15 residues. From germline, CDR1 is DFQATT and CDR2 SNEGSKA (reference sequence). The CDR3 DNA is TGCAGTGCTAGACCCCAAACAGGGCTCGACACTGAAGCTTTCTTT. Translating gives CSARPQTGLDTEAFF.

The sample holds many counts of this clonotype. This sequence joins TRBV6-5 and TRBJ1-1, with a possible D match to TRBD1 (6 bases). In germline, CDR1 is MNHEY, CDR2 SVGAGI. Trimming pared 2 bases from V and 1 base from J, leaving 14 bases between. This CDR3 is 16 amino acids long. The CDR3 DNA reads TGTGCCAGCAGTTACGGAGGGCAGGGGAAGAACACTGAAGCTTTCTTT. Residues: CASSYGGQGKNTEAFF.

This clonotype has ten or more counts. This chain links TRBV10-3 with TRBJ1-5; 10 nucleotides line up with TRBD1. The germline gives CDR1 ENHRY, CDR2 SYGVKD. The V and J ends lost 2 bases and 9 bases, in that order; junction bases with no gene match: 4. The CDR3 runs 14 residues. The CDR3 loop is CAISEGQGGWPQHF. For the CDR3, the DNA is TGTGCCATCAGTGAGGGACAGGGGGGTTGGCCCCAGCATTTT.

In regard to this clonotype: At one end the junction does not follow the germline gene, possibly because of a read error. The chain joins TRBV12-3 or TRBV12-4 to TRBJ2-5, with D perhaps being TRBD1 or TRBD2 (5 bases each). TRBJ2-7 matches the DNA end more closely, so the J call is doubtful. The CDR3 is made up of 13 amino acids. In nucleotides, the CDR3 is TGTACCAGCAGTTCAGGGTTGGGGAGCGAGCAGTACTTC. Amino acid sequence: CTSSSGLGSEQYF.

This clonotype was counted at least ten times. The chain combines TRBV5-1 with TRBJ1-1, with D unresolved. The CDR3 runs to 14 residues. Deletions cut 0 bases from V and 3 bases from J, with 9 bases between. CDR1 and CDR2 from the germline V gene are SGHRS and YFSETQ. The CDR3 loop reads CASSLDSLDTEAFF. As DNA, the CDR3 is TGCGCCAGCAGCTTGGACAGCTTGGACACTGAAGCTTTCTTT.

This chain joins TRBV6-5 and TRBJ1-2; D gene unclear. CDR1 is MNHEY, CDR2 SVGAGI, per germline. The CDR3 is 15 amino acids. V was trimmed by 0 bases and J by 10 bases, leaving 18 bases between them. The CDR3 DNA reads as TGTGCCAGCAGTTACTCGAAAGGCCCCCGCGGGTCCTACACCTTC. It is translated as CASSYSKGPRGSYTF.

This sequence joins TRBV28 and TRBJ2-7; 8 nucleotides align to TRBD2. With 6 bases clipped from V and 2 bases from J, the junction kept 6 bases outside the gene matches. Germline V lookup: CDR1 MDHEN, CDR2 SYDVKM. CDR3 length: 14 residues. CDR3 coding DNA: TGTGCCAGCAGCTCCGGGACTAGGGCCTACGAGCAGTACTTC. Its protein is CASSSGTRAYEQYF.

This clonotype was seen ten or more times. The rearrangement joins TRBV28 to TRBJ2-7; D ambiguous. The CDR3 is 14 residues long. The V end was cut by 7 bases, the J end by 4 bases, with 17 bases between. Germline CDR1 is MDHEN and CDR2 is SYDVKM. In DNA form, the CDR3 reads TGTGCCAGCACGACTTCCCTCGGGTGGTACGAGCAGTACTTC. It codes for CASTTSLGWYEQYF.

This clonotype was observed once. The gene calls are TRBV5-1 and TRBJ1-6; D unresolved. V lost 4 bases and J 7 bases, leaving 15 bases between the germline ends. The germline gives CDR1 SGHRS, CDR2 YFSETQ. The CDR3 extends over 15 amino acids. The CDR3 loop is CASSLAGIGNSPLHF. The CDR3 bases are TGCGCCAGCAGCCTCGCGGGTATTGGGAATTCACCCCTCCACTTT.

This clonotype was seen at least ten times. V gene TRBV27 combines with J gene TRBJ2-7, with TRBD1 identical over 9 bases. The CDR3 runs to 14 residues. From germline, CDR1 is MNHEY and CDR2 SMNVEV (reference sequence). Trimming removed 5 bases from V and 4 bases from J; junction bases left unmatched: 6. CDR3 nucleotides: TGTGCCAGCAGTCTCGGGACAGGGCTATACGAGCAGTACTTC. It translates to CASSLGTGLYEQYF.

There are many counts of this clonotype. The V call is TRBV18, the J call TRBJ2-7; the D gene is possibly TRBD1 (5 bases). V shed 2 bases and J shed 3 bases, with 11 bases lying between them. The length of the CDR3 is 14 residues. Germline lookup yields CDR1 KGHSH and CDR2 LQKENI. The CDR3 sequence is CASSPGAVVYEQYF. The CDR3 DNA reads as TGTGCCAGCTCACCAGGGGCAGTTGTCTACGAGCAGTACTTC.

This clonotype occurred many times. DNA of the CDR3: TGTGCCAGCAGCTTAAGCAGCACCGGGGAGCTGTTTTTT. It translates to CASSLSSTGELFF. The V gene is TRBV11-2, the J gene TRBJ2-2, with D unresolved. V was cut by 2 bases and J by 4 bases, with 5 bases left in between. CDR1 is SGHAT and CDR2 is FQNNGV in the germline V gene. This CDR3 region has 13 residues.

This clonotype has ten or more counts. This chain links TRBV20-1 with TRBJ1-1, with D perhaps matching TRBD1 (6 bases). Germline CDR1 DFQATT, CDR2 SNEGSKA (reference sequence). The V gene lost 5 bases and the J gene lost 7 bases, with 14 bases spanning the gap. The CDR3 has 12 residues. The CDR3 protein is CSAWTDSVEAFF. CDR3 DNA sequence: TGCAGTGCTTGGACAGACTCGGTTGAAGCTTTCTTT.

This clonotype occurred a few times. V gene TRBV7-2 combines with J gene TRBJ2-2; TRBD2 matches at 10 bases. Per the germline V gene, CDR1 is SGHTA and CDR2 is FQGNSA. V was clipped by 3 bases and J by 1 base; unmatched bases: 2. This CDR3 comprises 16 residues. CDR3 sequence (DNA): TGTGCCAGCAGCTTTAGCGGGGGGAAGAACACCGGGGAGCTGTTTTTT. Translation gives CASSFSGGKNTGELFF.

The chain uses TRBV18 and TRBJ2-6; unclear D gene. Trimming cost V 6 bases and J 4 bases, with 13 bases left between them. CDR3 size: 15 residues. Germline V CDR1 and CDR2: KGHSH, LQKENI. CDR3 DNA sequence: TGTGCCAGCTCCCAGCCCAATACAGGGGCCAACGTCCTGACTTTC. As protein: CASSQPNTGANVLTF.

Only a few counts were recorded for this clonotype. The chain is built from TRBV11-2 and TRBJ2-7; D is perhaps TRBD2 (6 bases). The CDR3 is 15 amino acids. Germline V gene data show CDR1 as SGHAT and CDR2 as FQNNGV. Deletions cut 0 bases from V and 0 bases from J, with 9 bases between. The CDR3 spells CASSLDVGSSYEQYF. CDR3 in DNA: TGTGCCAGCAGCTTAGATGTCGGGAGCTCCTACGAGCAGTACTTC.